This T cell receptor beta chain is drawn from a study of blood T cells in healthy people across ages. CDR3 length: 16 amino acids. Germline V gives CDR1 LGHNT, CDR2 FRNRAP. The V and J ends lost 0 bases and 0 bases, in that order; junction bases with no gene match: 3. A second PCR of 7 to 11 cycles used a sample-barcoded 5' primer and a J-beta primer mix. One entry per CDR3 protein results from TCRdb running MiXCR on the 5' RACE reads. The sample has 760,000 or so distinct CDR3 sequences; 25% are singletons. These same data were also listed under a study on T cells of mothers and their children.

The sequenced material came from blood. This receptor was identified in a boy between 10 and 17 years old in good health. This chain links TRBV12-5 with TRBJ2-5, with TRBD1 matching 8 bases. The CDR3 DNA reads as TGTGCTAGTGGTTTGGTACGGGACAGGCACCAAGAGACCCAGTACTTC. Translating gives CASGLVRDRHQETQYF.